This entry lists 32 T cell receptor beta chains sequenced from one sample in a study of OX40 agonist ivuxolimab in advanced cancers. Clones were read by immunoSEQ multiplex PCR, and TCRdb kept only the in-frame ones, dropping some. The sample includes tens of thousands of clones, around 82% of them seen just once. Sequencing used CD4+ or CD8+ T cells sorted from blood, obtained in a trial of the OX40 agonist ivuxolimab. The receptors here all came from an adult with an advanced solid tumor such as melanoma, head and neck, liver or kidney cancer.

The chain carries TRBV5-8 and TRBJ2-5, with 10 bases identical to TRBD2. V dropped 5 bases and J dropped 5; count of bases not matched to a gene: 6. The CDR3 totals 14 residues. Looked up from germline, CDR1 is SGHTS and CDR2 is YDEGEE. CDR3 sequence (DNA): TGTGCCAGCAGTCTAGCGGGAGTTCCTGAGACCCAGTACTTC. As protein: CASSLAGVPETQYF.

The CDR3 nucleotides are TGTGCTAGTGGTTTGGTAGGTAATCAGCCCCAGCATTTT. Translating it yields CASGLVGNQPQHF. The chain recombines TRBV12-5 with TRBJ1-5; D is ambiguous. Germline CDR1 is LGHNT and CDR2 is FRNRAP. CDR3 length: 13 amino acids. The ends were cut back, 0 bases at V and 4 bases at J, with 4 bases in the middle.

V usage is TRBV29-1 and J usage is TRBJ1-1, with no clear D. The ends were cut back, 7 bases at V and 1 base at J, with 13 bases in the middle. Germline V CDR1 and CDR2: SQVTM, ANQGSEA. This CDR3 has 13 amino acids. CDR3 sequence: CSGRRSQNTEAFF. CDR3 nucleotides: TGCAGCGGAAGGCGGTCACAGAACACTGAAGCTTTCTTT. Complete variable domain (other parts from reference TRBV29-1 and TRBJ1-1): SAVISQKPSRDICQRGTSLTIQCQVDSQVTMMFWYRQQPGQSLTLIATANQGSEATYESGFVIDKFPISRPNLTFSTLTVSNMSPEDSSIYLCSGRRSQNTEAFFGQGTRLTVV.

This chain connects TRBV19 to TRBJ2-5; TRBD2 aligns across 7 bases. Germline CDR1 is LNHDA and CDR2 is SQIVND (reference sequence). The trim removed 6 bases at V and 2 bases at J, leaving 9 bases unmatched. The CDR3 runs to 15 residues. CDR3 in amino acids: CASREEGLPQETQYF. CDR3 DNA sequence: TGTGCCAGTAGGGAGGAGGGACTACCACAAGAGACCCAGTACTTC.

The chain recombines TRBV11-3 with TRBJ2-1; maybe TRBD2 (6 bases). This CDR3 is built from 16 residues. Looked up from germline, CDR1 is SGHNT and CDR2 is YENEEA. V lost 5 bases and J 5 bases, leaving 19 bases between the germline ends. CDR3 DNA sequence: TGTGCCAGCAGCCCCCACCTCTCGGGGGTGGACAATGAGCAGTTCTTC. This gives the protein CASSPHLSGVDNEQFF.

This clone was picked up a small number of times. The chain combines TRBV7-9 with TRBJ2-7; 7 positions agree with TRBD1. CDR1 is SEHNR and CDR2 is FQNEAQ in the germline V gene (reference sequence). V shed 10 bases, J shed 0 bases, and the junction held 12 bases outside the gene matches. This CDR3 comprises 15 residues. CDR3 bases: TGTGCCACCCAGCTTGGGGACAGTAGCTCCTACGAGCAGTACTTC. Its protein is CATQLGDSSSYEQYF.

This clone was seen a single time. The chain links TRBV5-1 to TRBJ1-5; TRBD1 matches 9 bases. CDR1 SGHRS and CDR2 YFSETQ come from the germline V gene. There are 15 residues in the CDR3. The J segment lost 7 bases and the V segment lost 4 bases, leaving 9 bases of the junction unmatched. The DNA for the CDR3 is TGCGCCAGCAGCGAGGGACAGGGTATCGAGCAGCCCCAGCATTTT. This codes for CASSEGQGIEQPQHF.

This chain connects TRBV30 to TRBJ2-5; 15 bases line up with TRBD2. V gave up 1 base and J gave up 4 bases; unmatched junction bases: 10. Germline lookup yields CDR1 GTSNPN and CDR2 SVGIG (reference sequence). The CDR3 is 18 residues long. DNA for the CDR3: TGTGCCTGGAGTGACCCCCCCGGACTAGCGGGAGGGTCAGAGACCCAGTACTTC. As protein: CAWSDPPGLAGGSETQYF. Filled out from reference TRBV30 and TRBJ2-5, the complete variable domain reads SQTIHQWPATLVQPVGSPLSLECTVEGTSNPNLYWYRQAAGRGLQLLFYSVGIGQISSEVPQNLSASRPQDRQFILSSKKLLLSDSGFYLCAWSDPPGLAGGSETQYFGPGTRLLVL.

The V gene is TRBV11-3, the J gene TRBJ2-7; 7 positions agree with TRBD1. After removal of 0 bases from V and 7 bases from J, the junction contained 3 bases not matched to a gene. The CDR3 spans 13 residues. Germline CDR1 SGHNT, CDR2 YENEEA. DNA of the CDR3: TGTGCCAGCAGCTTAGAGACAGGGTATGAGCAGTACTTC. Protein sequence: CASSLETGYEQYF.

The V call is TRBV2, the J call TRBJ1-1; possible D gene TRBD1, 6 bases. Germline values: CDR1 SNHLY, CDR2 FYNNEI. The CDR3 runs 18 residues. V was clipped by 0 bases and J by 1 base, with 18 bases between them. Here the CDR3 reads CASSEAVWRGGPNTEAFF. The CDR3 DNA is TGTGCCAGCAGTGAAGCGGTGTGGCGGGGGGGGCCGAACACTGAAGCTTTCTTT.

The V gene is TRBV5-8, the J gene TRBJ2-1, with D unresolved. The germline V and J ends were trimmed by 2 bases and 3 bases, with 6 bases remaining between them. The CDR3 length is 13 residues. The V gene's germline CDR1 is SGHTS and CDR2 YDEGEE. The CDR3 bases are TGTGCCAGCAGCTTTGGTGGCTACAATGAGCAGTTCTTC. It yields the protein CASSFGGYNEQFF.

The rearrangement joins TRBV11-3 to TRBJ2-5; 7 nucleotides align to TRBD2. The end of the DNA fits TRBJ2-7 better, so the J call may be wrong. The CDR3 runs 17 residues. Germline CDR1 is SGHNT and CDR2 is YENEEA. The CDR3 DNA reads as TGTGCCAGCAGCATCCGCTTCAAAGCGGGAATTCCCTACGAGCAGTACTTC. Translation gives CASSIRFKAGIPYEQYF.

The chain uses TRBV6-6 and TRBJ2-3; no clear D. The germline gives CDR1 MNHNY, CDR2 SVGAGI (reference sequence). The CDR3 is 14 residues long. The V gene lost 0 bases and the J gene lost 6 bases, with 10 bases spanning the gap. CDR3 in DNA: TGTGCCAGCAGTTACTCCCAGCCCTGGGATACGCAGTATTTT. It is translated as CASSYSQPWDTQYF.

CDR3 bases: TGTGCCAGCAGCTTGCGGGTCACGGGGGGACAGGTAGGAAACGAGCAGTACTTC. It translates to CASSLRVTGGQVGNEQYF. The chain uses TRBV5-5 and TRBJ2-7; D is perhaps TRBD1 (8 bases). Germline-derived CDR1 and CDR2 are SGHKS and YYEKEE (reference sequence). There are 18 residues in the CDR3. Trimming removed 1 base from V and 5 bases from J, with 25 bases in between.

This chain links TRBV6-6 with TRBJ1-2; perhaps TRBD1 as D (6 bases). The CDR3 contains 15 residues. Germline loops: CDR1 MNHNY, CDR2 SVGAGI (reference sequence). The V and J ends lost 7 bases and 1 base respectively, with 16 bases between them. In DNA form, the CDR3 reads TGTGCCAGCACCCCGGACAGACGATATAACTATGGCTACACCTTC. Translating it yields CASTPDRRYNYGYTF.

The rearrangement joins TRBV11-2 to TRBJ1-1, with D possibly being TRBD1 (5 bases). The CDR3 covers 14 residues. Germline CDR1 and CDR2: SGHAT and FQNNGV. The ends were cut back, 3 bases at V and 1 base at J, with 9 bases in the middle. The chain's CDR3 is CASSFAGTNTEAFF. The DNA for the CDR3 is TGTGCCAGCAGCTTCGCAGGGACGAACACTGAAGCTTTCTTT.

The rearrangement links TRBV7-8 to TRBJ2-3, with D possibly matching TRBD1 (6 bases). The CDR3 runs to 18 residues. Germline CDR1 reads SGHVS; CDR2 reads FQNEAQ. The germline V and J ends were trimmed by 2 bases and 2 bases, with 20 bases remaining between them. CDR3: CASSLIGYRVLNTDTQYF. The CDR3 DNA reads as TGTGCCAGCAGCTTAATTGGCTACAGGGTCCTCAACACAGATACGCAGTATTTT. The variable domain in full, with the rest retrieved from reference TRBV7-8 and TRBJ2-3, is GAGVSQSPRYKVAKRGQDVALRCDPISGHVSLFWYQQALGQGPEFLTYFQNEAQLDKSGLPSDRFFAERPEGSVSTLKIQRTQQEDSAVYLCASSLIGYRVLNTDTQYFGPGTRLTVL.

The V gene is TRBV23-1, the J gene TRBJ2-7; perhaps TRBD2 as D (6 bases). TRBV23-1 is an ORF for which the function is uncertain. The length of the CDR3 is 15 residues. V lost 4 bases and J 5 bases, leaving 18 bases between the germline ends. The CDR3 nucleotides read TGCGCCAGCAGTCTACACCCTATTGGAGGGCACGAGCAGTACTTC. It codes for CASSLHPIGGHEQYF.

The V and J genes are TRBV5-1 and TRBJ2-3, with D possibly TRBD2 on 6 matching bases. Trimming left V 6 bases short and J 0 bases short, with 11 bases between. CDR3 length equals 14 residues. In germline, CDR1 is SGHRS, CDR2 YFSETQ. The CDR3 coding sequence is TGCGCCAGCATTAGCGGAGTTAGCACAGATACGCAGTATTTT. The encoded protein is CASISGVSTDTQYF.

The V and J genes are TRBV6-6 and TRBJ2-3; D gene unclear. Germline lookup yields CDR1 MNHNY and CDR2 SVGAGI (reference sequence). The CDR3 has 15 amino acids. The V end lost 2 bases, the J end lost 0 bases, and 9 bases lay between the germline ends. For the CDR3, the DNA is TGTGCCAGCAGTTACCGTGGCGGCAGCACAGATACGCAGTATTTT. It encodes CASSYRGGSTDTQYF.

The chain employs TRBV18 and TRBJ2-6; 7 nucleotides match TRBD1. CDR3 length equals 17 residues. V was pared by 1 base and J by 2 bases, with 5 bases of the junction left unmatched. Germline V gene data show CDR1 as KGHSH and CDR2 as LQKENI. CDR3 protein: CASSPLTGTPGANVLTF. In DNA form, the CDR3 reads TGTGCCAGCTCACCACTGACAGGGACCCCTGGGGCCAACGTCCTGACTTTC.

For the CDR3, the DNA is TGTGCCAGCAGCCCACAACAGGGTGGTGGGACTGAAGCTTTCTTT. Translating gives CASSPQQGGGTEAFF. The rearrangement links TRBV5-4 to TRBJ1-1, with D perhaps TRBD1 (6 bases). V was clipped by 4 bases and J by 5 bases, with 18 bases between them. Germline CDR1 and CDR2: SGHNT and YYREEE (reference sequence). The CDR3 sequence is 15 residues long.

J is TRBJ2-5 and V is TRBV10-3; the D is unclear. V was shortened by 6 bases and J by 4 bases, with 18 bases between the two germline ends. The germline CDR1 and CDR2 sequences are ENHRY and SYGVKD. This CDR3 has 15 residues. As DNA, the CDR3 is TGTGCCATCAGCGACTCCACAAGTGGCGGAGAGACCCAGTACTTC. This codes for CAISDSTSGGETQYF.

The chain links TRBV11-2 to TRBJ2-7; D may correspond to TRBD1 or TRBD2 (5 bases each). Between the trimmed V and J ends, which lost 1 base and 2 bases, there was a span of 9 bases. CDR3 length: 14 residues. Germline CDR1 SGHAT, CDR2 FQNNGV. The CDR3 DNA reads TGTGCCAGCAGCTTAGGAGGGGAGACCTACGAGCAGTACTTC. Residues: CASSLGGETYEQYF. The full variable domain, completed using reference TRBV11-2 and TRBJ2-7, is EAGVAQSPRYKIIEKRQSVAFWCNPISGHATLYWYQQILGQGPKLLIQFQNNGVVDDSQLPKDRFSAERLKGVDSTLKIQPAKLEDSAVYLCASSLGGETYEQYFGPGTRLTVT.

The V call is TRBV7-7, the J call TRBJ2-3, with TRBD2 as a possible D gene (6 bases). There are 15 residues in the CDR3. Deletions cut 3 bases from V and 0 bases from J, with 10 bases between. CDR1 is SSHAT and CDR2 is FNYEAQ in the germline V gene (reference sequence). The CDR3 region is CASSFGGTSTDTQYF. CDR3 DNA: TGTGCCAGCAGCTTTGGCGGGACTAGCACAGATACGCAGTATTTT.

DNA for the CDR3: TGCGCCAGCAGCCAAGATGGAGTTAGCACAGATACGCAGTATTTT. Translation: CASSQDGVSTDTQYF. The chain joins TRBV4-3 to TRBJ2-3, with unresolved D. V was shortened by 0 bases and J by 0 bases, with 7 bases between the two germline ends. CDR1 is LGHNA and CDR2 is YSLEER in the germline V gene. The CDR3 runs to 15 residues.

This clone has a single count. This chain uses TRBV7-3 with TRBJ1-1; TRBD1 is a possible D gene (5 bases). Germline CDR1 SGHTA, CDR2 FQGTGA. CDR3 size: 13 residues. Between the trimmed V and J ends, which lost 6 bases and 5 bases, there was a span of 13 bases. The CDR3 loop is CASSGDPSTEAFF. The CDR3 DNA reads TGTGCCAGCAGTGGGGACCCTAGTACTGAAGCTTTCTTT.

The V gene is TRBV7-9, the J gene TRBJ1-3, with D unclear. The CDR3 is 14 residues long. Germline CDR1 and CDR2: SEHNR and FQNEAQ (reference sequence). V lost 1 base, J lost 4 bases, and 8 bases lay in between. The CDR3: CASSLGSGGNTIYF. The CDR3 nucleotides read TGTGCCAGCAGCTTAGGGTCGGGAGGAAACACCATATATTTT.

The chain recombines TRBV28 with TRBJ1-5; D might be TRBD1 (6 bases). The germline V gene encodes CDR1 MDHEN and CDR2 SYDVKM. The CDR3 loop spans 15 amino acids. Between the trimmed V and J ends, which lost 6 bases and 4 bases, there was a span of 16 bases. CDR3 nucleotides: TGTGCCAGCAGCCGGAGGGGGGGTTCAAATCAGCCCCAGCATTTT. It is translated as CASSRRGGSNQPQHF.

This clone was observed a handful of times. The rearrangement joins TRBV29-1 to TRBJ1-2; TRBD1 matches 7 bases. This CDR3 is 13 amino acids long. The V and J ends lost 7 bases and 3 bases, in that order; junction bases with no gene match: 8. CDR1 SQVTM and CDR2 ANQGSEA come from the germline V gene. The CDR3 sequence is CSASTGSYYGYTF. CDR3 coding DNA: TGCAGCGCATCGACAGGGTCTTACTATGGCTACACCTTC.

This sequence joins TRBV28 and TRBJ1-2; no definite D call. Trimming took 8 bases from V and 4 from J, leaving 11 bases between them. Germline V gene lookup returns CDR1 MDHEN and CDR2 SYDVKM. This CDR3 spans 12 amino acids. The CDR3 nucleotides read TGTGCCAGCGGGCAGCCAACCTATGGCTACACCTTC. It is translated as CASGQPTYGYTF.

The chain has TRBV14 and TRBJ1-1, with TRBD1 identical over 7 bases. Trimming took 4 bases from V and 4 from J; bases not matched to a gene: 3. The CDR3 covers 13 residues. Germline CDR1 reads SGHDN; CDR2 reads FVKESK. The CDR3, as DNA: TGTGCCAGCAGCCTCAGGGGGACCACTGAAGCTTTCTTT. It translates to CASSLRGTTEAFF.